This T cell receptor (beta chain) came from a study of shared clonotypes between healthy human individuals. Every subset had its genomic DNA shared out evenly among several immunoSEQ plates. Assay: immunoSEQ multiplex PCR; the TCRdb copy retains only in-frame clones and omits some. Of 2 million to 2.5 million clones in the sample, about 92% were seen once. Caucasian adults living in Nashville, Tennessee, provided all samples. Splitting the CD4+ cells yielded a CD45RA+ naive subset and a CD45RA-negative memory subset. CDR1 SGHRS and CDR2 YFSETQ come from the germline V gene. CDR3 length: 14 amino acids. V was pared by 4 bases and J by 5 bases, with 5 bases of the junction left unmatched.

J is TRBJ2-1 and V is TRBV5-1, with 8 bases aligning to TRBD2. The receptor's source is a man aged 18 to 29 in good health. Some clones in this sample may be carry-over from other donors' samples. The sample taken for sequencing was naive CD4+ T cells from PBMCs. The subset: CD45RA+ positively selected. The CDR3 nucleotides read TGCGCCAGCAGCCTTACTAGCGGCCACAATGAGCAGTTCTTC. Protein: CASSLTSGHNEQFF.